A single sample gave rise to the 18 T cell receptor beta chains below, sequenced in a study of OX40 agonist ivuxolimab in advanced cancers. The protocol used for the library was the immunoSEQ multiplex PCR assay. Here the immuneACCESS table is served through TCRdb, limited to in-frame sequences with V and J called. Missing clones are a known gap in these copies; in checked studies unresolved V genes cover under half, and the rest lacks a known reason. The sample contains around 46,000 clones, around 92% of them found a single time. 10% to 15% of the sample rests with the top ten. The sample consisted of CD4+ or CD8+ T cells sorted from blood, taken in a trial of the OX40 agonist ivuxolimab. Receptor source: an adult with an advanced solid tumor such as melanoma, head and neck, liver or kidney cancer.

This clone was found once. The V and J genes are TRBV6-5 and TRBJ1-1; D remains unclear. This CDR3 is built from 15 residues. The germline V gene has CDR1 MNHEY and CDR2 SVGAGI. V dropped 0 bases and J dropped 0 bases, with 8 bases sitting between them. The CDR3 spells CASSYSKTLNTEAFF. DNA for the CDR3: TGTGCCAGCAGTTACTCGAAGACTTTGAACACTGAAGCTTTCTTT.

This clone was recorded only once. The V and J genes are TRBV7-3 and TRBJ2-1; D perhaps matches TRBD2 (5 bases). V lost 1 base and J 0 bases, leaving 13 bases between the germline ends. Germline CDR1 reads SGHTA; CDR2 reads FQGTGA. The CDR3 spans 17 residues. The CDR3: CASSLKGGFSSYNEQFF. For the CDR3, the DNA is TGTGCCAGCAGCTTAAAAGGAGGTTTTAGCTCCTACAATGAGCAGTTCTTC.

The rearrangement uses TRBV2 and TRBJ2-3; 10 nucleotides match TRBD2. J was trimmed by 7 bases and V by 6 bases; bases with no gene match: 13. The V gene's germline CDR1 is SNHLY and CDR2 FYNNEI. The CDR3 covers 16 residues. The CDR3 DNA follows: TGTGCCAGCAGCGAGAGAAGCGGGGGGGCCGGGTATACGCAGTATTTT. Translation gives CASSERSGGAGYTQYF.

This clone was recorded only once. CDR3 residues: CASSLRFTSGSGDTQYF. For the CDR3, the DNA is TGTGCCAGCAGCTTACGATTTACTAGCGGGAGTGGAGATACGCAGTATTTT. This chain joins TRBV7-3 and TRBJ2-3; 11 bases align to TRBD2. CDR3 size: 17 residues. Germline V gene sequence: CDR1 SGHTA, CDR2 FQGTGA. V lost 2 bases to trimming and J lost 5 bases; unmatched junction nucleotides: 9.

The J gene is TRBJ1-3, the V gene TRBV7-9; 9 bases match TRBD1. Germline V gene data show CDR1 as SEHNR and CDR2 as FQNEAQ (reference sequence). The trim removed 5 bases at V and 3 bases at J, leaving 5 bases unmatched. The CDR3 extends over 15 amino acids. CDR3 nucleotide sequence: TGTGCCAGCAGCCTGGACAGGGGAGATGGAAACACCATATATTTT. This gives the protein CASSLDRGDGNTIYF.

The chain is built from TRBV6-5 and TRBJ2-3; D call uncertain. Trimming pared 6 bases from V and 5 bases from J, leaving 18 bases between. CDR3 length: 15 amino acids. Looked up from germline, CDR1 is MNHEY and CDR2 is SVGAGI. DNA for the CDR3: TGTGCCAGCAGACCACATGGTAACAGTGGAGATACGCAGTATTTT. Translation gives CASRPHGNSGDTQYF.

This chain links TRBV7-9 with TRBJ1-2; 7 bases agree with TRBD1. With V trimmed by 0 bases and J by 4 bases, 5 bases remained unmatched. CDR1 and CDR2 (germline): SEHNR, FQNEAQ (reference sequence). The CDR3 is 15 amino acids. The CDR3 nucleotides read TGTGCCAGCAGCTTAGCGAGGGACAGACTCTATGGCTACACCTTC. Protein sequence: CASSLARDRLYGYTF.

The chain uses TRBV6-5 and TRBJ1-2; D call uncertain. The CDR3 length is 14 residues. Germline V CDR1 and CDR2: MNHEY, SVGAGI. Trimming took 6 bases from V and 8 from J, leaving 19 bases between them. CDR3 DNA sequence: TGTGCCAGCAGGCATAATGACATCGGTATAGGCTACACCTTC. Translating it yields CASRHNDIGIGYTF.

The chain recombines TRBV4-3 with TRBJ2-2, with D unresolved. CDR3 length: 15 amino acids. V lost 0 bases and J lost 1, with 6 bases in between. Per the germline V gene, CDR1 is LGHNA and CDR2 is YSLEER. CDR3 protein: CASSQDLQNTGELFF. CDR3 nucleotide sequence: TGCGCCAGCAGCCAAGATTTACAGAACACCGGGGAGCTGTTTTTT.

This chain uses TRBV6-5 with TRBJ2-5, with 8 bases lining up with TRBD1. J lost 12 bases, V lost 1 base, and 7 bases had no gene match. Germline CDR1 is MNHEY and CDR2 is SVGAGI. This CDR3 contains 13 residues. The chain's CDR3 is CASSYLGQGAEYF. CDR3 DNA: TGTGCCAGCAGTTACTTGGGGCAGGGGGCCGAGTACTTC.

The rearrangement links TRBV6-5 to TRBJ2-1, with D tentatively TRBD2 (6 bases). The CDR3 is 14 amino acids. The V and J ends lost 5 bases and 4 bases respectively, with 12 bases between them. Per the germline V gene, CDR1 is MNHEY and CDR2 is SVGAGI. The CDR3 here is CASSTGAMYNEQFF. The CDR3 DNA is TGTGCCAGCAGTACGGGAGCTATGTACAATGAGCAGTTCTTC.

J is TRBJ2-1 and V is TRBV7-9, with 9 bases fitting TRBD1. Germline V gene data show CDR1 as SEHNR and CDR2 as FQNEAQ (reference sequence). This CDR3 region has 15 residues. J was trimmed by 2 bases and V by 10 bases; bases with no gene match: 9. CDR3 protein: CAMKAGTGPYNEQFF. Written as DNA, the CDR3 is TGTGCCATGAAAGCCGGGACAGGGCCCTACAATGAGCAGTTCTTC.

This chain joins TRBV11-3 and TRBJ2-1; weak D call: TRBD1 (6 bases). Germline CDR1 SGHNT, CDR2 YENEEA. Trimming stripped 5 bases from V and 3 bases from J, with 8 bases between. The CDR3 loop spans 13 amino acids. CDR3: CASSPGHYNEQFF. The CDR3 region has the DNA TGTGCCAGCAGCCCGGGACACTACAATGAGCAGTTCTTC.

The chain uses TRBV6-1 and TRBJ1-6; no clear D. Between the trimmed V and J ends, which lost 7 bases and 13 bases, there was a span of 23 bases. The CDR3 has 15 residues. Germline V gives CDR1 MNHNS, CDR2 SASEGT. CDR3 in DNA: TGTGCCAGCATAGTAGGCCCATCGTTGGCATCGCCCCTCCACTTT. Residues: CASIVGPSLASPLHF.

The rearrangement uses TRBV5-4 and TRBJ2-5, with D possibly matching TRBD1 (6 bases). Germline assignment: CDR1 SGHNT and CDR2 YYREEE (reference sequence). The CDR3 is 18 amino acids. Trimming took off 3 bases at V and 0 bases at J, with 21 bases between the two ends. CDR3 loop: CASSSAPRTGMDQETQYF. CDR3 bases: TGTGCCAGCAGCTCCGCCCCTCGAACAGGGATGGACCAAGAGACCCAGTACTTC.

This chain uses TRBV6-5 with TRBJ2-2; unclear D gene. With 2 bases removed from V and 4 bases from J, the gap between germline ends came to 8 bases. This CDR3 is built from 14 residues. Germline V lookup: CDR1 MNHEY, CDR2 SVGAGI. CDR3 coding DNA: TGTGCCAGCAGTTACGGGTCGGGCACCGGGGAGCTGTTTTTT. It is translated as CASSYGSGTGELFF.

This clone was seen just once. This chain links TRBV5-4 with TRBJ2-3, with TRBD2 identical over 10 bases. Trimming at V came to 4 bases and at J to 0 bases, leaving 5 bases not matched to a gene. CDR1 and CDR2 from the germline V gene are SGHNT and YYREEE (reference sequence). The CDR3 covers 16 residues. The CDR3 nucleotides read TGTGCCAGCAGCCCACTAGCGGGAATGAGCACAGATACGCAGTATTTT. Translation gives CASSPLAGMSTDTQYF.

The chain links TRBV9 to TRBJ2-3; 9 positions agree with TRBD1. Trimming removed 3 bases from V and 4 bases from J; junction bases left unmatched: 9. The germline CDR1 and CDR2 sequences are SGDLS and YYNGEE. This CDR3 has 16 residues. The CDR3 sequence is CASSANRGRGADTQYF. The CDR3 DNA reads TGTGCCAGCAGCGCAAACAGGGGGCGCGGGGCAGATACGCAGTATTTT.